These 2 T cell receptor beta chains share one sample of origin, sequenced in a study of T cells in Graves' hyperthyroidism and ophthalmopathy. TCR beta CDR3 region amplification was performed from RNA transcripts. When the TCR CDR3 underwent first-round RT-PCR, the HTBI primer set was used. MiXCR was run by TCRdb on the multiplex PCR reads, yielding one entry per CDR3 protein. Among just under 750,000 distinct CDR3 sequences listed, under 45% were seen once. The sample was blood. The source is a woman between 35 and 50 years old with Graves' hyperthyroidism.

DNA of the CDR3: TGTGCCAGCAGCCCTGCAGGGGGCCTCGAGACCCAGTACTTC. Translation: CASSPAGGLETQYF. The genes are TRBV7-9 and TRBJ2-5; 8 positions agree with TRBD1. Trimming at V came to 5 bases and at J to 5 bases, leaving 7 bases not matched to a gene. CDR1 and CDR2 from the germline V gene are SEHNR and FQNEAQ (reference sequence). This CDR3 is 14 amino acids long.

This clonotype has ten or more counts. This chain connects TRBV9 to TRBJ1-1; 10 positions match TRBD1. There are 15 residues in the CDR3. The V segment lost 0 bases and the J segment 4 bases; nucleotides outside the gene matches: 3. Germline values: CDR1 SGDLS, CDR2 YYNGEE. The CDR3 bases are TGTGCCAGCAGCGTAGGCGGGACAGGGGCCACTGAAGCTTTCTTT. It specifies CASSVGGTGATEAFF.